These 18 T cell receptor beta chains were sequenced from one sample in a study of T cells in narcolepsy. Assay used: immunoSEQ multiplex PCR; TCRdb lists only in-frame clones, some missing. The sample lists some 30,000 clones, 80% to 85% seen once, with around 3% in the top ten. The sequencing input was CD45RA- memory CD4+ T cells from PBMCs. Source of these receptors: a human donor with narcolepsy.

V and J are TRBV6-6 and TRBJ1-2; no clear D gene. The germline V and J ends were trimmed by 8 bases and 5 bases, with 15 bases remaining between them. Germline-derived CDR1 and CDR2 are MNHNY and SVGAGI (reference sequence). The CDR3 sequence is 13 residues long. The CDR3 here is CASEAGGSYGYTF. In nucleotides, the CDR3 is TGTGCCAGCGAGGCGGGCGGCTCTTATGGCTACACCTTC.

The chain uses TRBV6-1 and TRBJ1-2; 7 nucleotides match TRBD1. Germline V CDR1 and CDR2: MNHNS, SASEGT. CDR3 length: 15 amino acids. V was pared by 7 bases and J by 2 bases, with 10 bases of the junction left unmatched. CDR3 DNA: TGTGCCAGCACCCAGGGGGGCGCCGAGAACTATGGCTACACCTTC. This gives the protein CASTQGGAENYGYTF.

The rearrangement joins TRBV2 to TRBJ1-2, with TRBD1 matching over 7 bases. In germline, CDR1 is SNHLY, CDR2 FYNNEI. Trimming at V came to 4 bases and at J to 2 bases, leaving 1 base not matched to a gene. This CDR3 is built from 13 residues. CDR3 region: CASSGGQNYGYTF. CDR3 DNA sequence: TGTGCCAGCAGTGGGGGACAGAACTATGGCTACACCTTC. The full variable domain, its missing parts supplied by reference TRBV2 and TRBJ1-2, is EPEVTQTPSHQVTQMGQEVILRCVPISNHLYFYWYRQILGQKVEFLVSFYNNEISEKSEIFDDQFSVERPDGSNFTLKIRSTKLEDSAMYFCASSGGQNYGYTFGSGTRLTVV.

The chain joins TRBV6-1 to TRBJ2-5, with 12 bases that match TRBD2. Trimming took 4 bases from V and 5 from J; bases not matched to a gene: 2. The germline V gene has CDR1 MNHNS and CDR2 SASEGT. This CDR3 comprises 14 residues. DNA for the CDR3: TGTGCCAGCAGTGCCACTAGCGGGAGGGAGACCCAGTACTTC. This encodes CASSATSGRETQYF.

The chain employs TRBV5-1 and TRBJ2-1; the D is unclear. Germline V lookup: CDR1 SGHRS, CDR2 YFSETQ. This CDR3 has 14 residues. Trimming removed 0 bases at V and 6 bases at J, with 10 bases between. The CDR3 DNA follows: TGCGCCAGCAGCTTGGGTCAGTGGGGCAATGAGCAGTTCTTC. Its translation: CASSLGQWGNEQFF.

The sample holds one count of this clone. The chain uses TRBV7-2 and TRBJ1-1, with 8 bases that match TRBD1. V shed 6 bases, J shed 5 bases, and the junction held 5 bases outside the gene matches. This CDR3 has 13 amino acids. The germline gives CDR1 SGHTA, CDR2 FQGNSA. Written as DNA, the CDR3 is TGTGCCAGCAGGTCACAGGGGGGAACTGAAGCTTTCTTT. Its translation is CASRSQGGTEAFF. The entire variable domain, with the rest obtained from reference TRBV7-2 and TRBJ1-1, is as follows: GAGVSQSPSNKVTEKGKDVELRCDPISGHTALYWYRQSLGQGLEFLIYFQGNSAPDKSGLPSDRFSAERTGGSVSTLTIQRTQQEDSAVYLCASRSQGGTEAFFGQGTRLTVV.

This CDR3 reads CASSLWVGVGNTIYF. CDR3 nucleotides: TGTGCCAGCAGCCTCTGGGTGGGAGTTGGAAACACCATATATTTT. The chain couples TRBV5-6 to TRBJ1-3; no firm D call. CDR1 SGHDT and CDR2 YYEEEE come from the germline V gene. This CDR3 contains 15 residues. V gave up 4 bases and J gave up 3 bases, with 14 bases separating them.

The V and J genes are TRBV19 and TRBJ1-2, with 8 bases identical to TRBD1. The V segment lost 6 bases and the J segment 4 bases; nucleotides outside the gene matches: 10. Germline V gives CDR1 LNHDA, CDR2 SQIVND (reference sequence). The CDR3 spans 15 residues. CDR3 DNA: TGTGCCAGTAGCGGACAGGGCCCGATAGGCTATGGCTACACCTTC. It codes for CASSGQGPIGYGYTF.

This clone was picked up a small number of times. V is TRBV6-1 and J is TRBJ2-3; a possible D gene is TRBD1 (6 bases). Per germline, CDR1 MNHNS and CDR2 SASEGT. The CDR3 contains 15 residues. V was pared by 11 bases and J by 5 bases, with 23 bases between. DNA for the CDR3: TGTGCCTCAAGAAATCAGGGGCTGGCCCGAGATACGCAGTATTTT. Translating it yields CASRNQGLARDTQYF.

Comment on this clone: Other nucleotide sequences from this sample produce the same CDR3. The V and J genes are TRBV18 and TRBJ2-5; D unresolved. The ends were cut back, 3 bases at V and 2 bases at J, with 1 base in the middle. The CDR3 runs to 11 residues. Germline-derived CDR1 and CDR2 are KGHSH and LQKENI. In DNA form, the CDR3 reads TGTGCCAGCTCACCTCAAGAGACCCAGTACTTC. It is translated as CASSPQETQYF.

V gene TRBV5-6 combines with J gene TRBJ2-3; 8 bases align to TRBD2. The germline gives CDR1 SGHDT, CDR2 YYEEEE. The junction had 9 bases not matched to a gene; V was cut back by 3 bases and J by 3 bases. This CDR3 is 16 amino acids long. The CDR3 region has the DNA TGTGCCAGCAGCTCGGGACTAGAGGGTGGGACAGATACGCAGTATTTT. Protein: CASSSGLEGGTDTQYF.

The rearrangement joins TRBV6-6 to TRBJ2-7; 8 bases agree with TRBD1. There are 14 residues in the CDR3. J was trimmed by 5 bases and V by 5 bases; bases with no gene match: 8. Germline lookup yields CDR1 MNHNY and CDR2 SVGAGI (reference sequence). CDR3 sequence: CASSGVTGANEQYF. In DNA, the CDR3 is TGTGCCAGCAGTGGAGTGACAGGGGCCAACGAGCAGTACTTC.

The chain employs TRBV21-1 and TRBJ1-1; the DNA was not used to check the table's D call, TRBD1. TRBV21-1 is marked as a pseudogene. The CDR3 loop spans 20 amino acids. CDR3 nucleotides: TGTGCCAGCTTAGGGGGCCTTTCGAACATCGCGACCCGAACAAACACTGAAGCTTTCTTT. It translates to CASLGGLSNIATRTNTEAFF.

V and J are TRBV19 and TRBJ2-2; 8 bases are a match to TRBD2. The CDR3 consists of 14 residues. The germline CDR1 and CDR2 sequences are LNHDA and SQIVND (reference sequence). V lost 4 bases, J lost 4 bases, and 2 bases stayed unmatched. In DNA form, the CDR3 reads TGTGCCAGTAGTAGCGGGGGGTTCACCGGGGAGCTGTTTTTT. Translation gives CASSSGGFTGELFF.

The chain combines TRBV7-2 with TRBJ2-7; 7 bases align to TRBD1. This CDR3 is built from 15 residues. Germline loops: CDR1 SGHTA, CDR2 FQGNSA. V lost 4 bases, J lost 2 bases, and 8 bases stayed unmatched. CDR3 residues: CASSYTGTDTYEQYF. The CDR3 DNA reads TGTGCCAGCAGCTATACCGGGACAGATACCTACGAGCAGTACTTC.

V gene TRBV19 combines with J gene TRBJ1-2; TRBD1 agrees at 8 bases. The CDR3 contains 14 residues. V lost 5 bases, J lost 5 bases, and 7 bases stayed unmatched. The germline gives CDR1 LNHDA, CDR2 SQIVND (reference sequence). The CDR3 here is CASSPQGAGYGYTF. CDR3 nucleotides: TGTGCCAGTAGTCCGCAGGGGGCCGGGTATGGCTACACCTTC.

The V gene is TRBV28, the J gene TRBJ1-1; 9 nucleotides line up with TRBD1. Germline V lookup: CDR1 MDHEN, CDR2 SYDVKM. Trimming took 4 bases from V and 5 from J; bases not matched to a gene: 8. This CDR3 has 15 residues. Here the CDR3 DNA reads TGTGCCAGCAGTTCACTAACAGGGGGCAAGACTGAAGCTTTCTTT. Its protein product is CASSSLTGGKTEAFF.

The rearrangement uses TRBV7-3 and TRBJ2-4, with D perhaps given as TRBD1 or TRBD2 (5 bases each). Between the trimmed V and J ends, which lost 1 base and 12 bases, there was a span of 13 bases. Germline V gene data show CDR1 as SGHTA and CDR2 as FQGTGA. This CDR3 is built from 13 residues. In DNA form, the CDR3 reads TGTGCCAGCAGCTTAAGTTCTGGGGGATATCAGTACTTC. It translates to CASSLSSGGYQYF.